The clone carrying this T cell receptor beta chain has only a few counts. Its antigen is not known. The CDR3 is 13 amino acids. Germline V CDR1 and CDR2: SQVTM, ANQGSEA. The junction had 3 bases not matched to a gene; V was cut back by 5 bases and J by 2 bases. This entry is derived from a study of T-cell reconstitution after alpha-beta-depleted transplantation in children. Study outcomes and limitations: When one year had passed after transplant, most T-cell counts and diversity came from newly produced T cells.

Unique molecular identifiers featured in how the TCRbeta library was prepared. TCRdb reprocessed the PCR reads with MiXCR, giving one entry per CDR3 protein. The sample has hundreds of thousands of distinct CDR3 sequences, around 14% seen once. Material: PBMCs, obtained before TCRalphabeta/CD19-depleted stem cell transplant. The receptor was isolated from a girl aged 2 to 10 with congenital amegakaryocytic thrombocytopenia, due to receive a stem cell transplant. The chain joins TRBV29-1 to TRBJ2-7; 10 bases line up with TRBD1. The CDR3 region is CSVRDRGAYEQYF. For the CDR3, the DNA is TGCAGCGTTCGGGACAGGGGTGCCTACGAGCAGTACTTC.